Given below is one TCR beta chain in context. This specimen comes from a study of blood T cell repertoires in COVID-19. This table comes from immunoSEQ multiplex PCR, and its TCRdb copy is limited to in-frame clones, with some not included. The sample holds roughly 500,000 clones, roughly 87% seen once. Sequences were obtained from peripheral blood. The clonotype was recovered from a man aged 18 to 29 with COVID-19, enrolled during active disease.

The CDR3 reads CASSRTGSNTAGELFF. The DNA of the CDR3 is TGTGCCAGCAGCCGGACAGGTTCCAACACGGCCGGGGAGCTGTTTTTT. V is TRBV6-6 and J is TRBJ2-2, with 7 bases matching TRBD1. The germline V gene has CDR1 MNHNY and CDR2 SVGAGI (reference sequence). V was clipped by 6 bases and J by 6 bases; unmatched bases: 13. The CDR3 has 16 amino acids.